This T cell receptor beta chain originates from a study of shared clonotypes between healthy human individuals. Produced via immunoSEQ multiplex PCR; TCRdb's table is partial and in-frame only. The data show about 710,000 clones, about 80% seen once. General study results and limits: Naive subsets generally exceeded memory subsets in estimated richness.

This clone has only a few counts. Antigen specificity is unknown. The CDR3 spans 13 residues. From germline, CDR1 is MNHEY and CDR2 SVGAGI. Trimming removed 7 bases from V and 0 bases from J, with 10 bases in between. The genes are TRBV6-5 and TRBJ2-7, with D uncertain. The receptor's source is a woman aged 25 to 45 in good health. The sample taken for sequencing was memory CD4+ T cells sorted from blood. Subset of the sample: CD45RA-negative fraction. The CDR3 spells CASTRLSSYEQYF. The CDR3 nucleotides read TGTGCCAGCACAAGACTCAGCTCCTACGAGCAGTACTTC.